One T cell receptor (beta chain) is described in this entry. The sample is drawn from a study of blood T cell repertoires in COVID-19. V was clipped by 5 bases and J by 7 bases; unmatched bases: 15. This CDR3 region has 16 residues. Germline CDR1 reads SEHNR; CDR2 reads FQNEAQ (reference sequence). The table came from immunoSEQ multiplex PCR; TCRdb's copy has only in-frame clones and leaves some out. The sample contains around 62,000 clones, approximately 93% of which appear only once. Sequenced input: peripheral blood. This TCR was recovered from a man between 65 and 80 years old with active COVID-19. The J gene is TRBJ2-7, the V gene TRBV7-9; 9 bases are a match to TRBD1. The CDR3 spells CASSPDRTGASGEQYF. The DNA for the CDR3 is TGTGCCAGCAGCCCAGACCGGACAGGGGCCTCGGGGGAGCAGTACTTC. The variable domain in full, with the rest retrieved from reference TRBV7-9 and TRBJ2-7, is DTGVSQNPRHKITKRGQNVTFRCDPISEHNRLYWYRQTLGQGPEFLTYFQNEAQLEKSRLLSDRFSAERPKGSFSTLEIQRTEQGDSAMYLCASSPDRTGASGEQYFGPGTRLTVT.